This is a list of T cell receptor beta chains from one sample in a study of blood T cell repertoires in COVID-19. Generated by immunoSEQ multiplex PCR, the TCRdb table keeps only in-frame clones and is missing some. Among 250,000 to 400,000 clones, 70% to 90% were seen once, and the ten largest hold roughly 5%. Sequences were obtained from PBMCs or T cells enriched from blood (not recorded which). These receptor sequences come from a woman aged 25-40 years who had recovered from COVID-19. Each CDR3 is given with its conserved first and last residue. A D gene is named only where the DNA matches it firmly. Expanded clones get a size class; other rows say once, few or many, or leave the size out.

v_call: TRBV3-1/TRBV3-2
clone_size: -
j_call: TRBJ2-5
cdr3_length: 13
d_call: -
cdr3_nt: TGTGCCAGCAGCTTCAGGGTCCGGGAGACCCAGTACTTC
cdr3_aa: CASSFRVRETQYF

v_call: TRBV24-1
clone_size: -
j_call: TRBJ2-1
cdr3_length: 16
d_call: TRBD2
cdr3_nt: TGTGCCACCAGTGACCTTGGACTAGCTGGATACAATGAGCAGTTCTTC
cdr3_aa: CATSDLGLAGYNEQFF

v_call: TRBV3-1/TRBV3-2
clone_size: few
j_call: TRBJ1-5
cdr3_length: 13
d_call: -
cdr3_nt: TGTGCCAGCAGCCCACGGGGGGGTCAGCCCCAGCATTTT
cdr3_aa: CASSPRGGQPQHF

v_call: TRBV30
clone_size: once
j_call: TRBJ2-1
cdr3_length: 15
d_call: TRBD1
cdr3_nt: TGTGCCTGGAGCCCTGACAGGGAGTCCTCCAATGAGCAGTTCTTC
cdr3_aa: CAWSPDRESSNEQFF

v_call: TRBV4-3
clone_size: -
j_call: TRBJ1-3
cdr3_length: 15
d_call: -
cdr3_nt: TGCGCCAGCAGCCAAGATCTGACAGATAGAAACACCATATATTTT
cdr3_aa: CASSQDLTDRNTIYF

v_call: TRBV9
clone_size: -
j_call: TRBJ1-4
cdr3_length: 15
d_call: -
cdr3_nt: TGTGCCAGCAGCGTCCAGGGGTTGTCTGGTGAAAAACTGTTTTTT
cdr3_aa: CASSVQGLSGEKLFF

v_call: TRBV2
clone_size: -
j_call: TRBJ1-1
cdr3_length: 16
d_call: -
cdr3_nt: TGTGCCAGCAGCGGAGGGGTTGCCGGCCCCTGGGGTGAAGCTTTCTTT
cdr3_aa: CASSGGVAGPWGEAFF

v_call: TRBV6-5
clone_size: once
j_call: TRBJ1-1
cdr3_length: 11
d_call: -
cdr3_nt: TGTGCCAGCAGTTACTCGGGGGGAGCTTTCTTT
cdr3_aa: CASSYSGGAFF

v_call: TRBV5-8
clone_size: -
j_call: TRBJ1-5
cdr3_length: 14
d_call: TRBD1
cdr3_nt: TGTGCCAGCAGCTGGCGGACAGGGGTTGGGCCCCAGCATTTT
cdr3_aa: CASSWRTGVGPQHF

v_call: TRBV7-9
clone_size: -
j_call: TRBJ1-3
cdr3_length: 12
d_call: -
cdr3_nt: TGTGCCAGCAGCTCTCAGGGATATGGCATATATTTT
cdr3_aa: CASSSQGYGIYF